This TCR beta chain was identified during a study of T cell responses to AZD1222 COVID-19 vaccine. Remarks on this clone: Its antigen remains unknown.

Whether given at about 4 or about 12 weeks, second doses were pooled. J lost 2 bases, V lost 2 bases, and 4 bases had no gene match. The germline V gene has CDR1 SGDLS and CDR2 YYNGEE. CDR3 length: 15 amino acids. Whole-study findings and limits: No repertoire was sampled before or during the peak T cell response, only after it. The donor group comprised mostly white British people and more females; the analysis possibly underestimated clonal diversity.

Assay: immunoSEQ multiplex PCR; the TCRdb copy retains only in-frame clones and omits some. The profile covers about 160,000 clones, with around 94% appearing a single time and roughly 5.5% taken by the ten largest. This chain joins TRBV9 and TRBJ2-7; 10 bases agree with TRBD2. The sequence was collected from an adult who received the AZD1222 COVID-19 vaccine. The specimen comprised peripheral blood, sampled 28 days after the second AZD1222 dose. The CDR3: CASSVELAGPYEQYF. CDR3 in DNA: TGTGCCAGCAGCGTCGAACTAGCGGGGCCCTACGAGCAGTACTTC.